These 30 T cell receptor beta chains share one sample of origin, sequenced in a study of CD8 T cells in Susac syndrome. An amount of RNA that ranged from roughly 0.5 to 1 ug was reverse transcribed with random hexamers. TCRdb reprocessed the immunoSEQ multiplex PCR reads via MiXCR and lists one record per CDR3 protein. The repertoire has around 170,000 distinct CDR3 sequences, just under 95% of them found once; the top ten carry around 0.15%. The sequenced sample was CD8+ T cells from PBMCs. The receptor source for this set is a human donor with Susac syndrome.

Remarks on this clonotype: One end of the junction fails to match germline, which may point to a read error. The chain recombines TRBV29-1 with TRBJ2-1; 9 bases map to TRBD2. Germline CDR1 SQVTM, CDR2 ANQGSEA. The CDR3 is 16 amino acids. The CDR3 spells CSVEGGLAGLRNEQFF. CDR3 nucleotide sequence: TGCAGCGTAGAAGGGGGGCTAGCGGGGTTACGGAATGAGCAGTTCTTC.

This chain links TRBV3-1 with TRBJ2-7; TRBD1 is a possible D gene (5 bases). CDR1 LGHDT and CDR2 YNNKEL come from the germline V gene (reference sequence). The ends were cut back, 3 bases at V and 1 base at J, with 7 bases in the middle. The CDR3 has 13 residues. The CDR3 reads CASSHQGSYEQYF. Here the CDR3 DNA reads TGTGCCAGCAGCCACCAGGGATCCTACGAGCAGTACTTC.

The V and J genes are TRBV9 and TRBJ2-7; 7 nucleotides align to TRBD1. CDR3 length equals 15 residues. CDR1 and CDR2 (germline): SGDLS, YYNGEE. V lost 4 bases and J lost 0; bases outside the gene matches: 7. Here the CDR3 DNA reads TGTGCCAGCAGCAGGGAAGGGACAGACTCCTACGAGCAGTACTTC. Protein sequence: CASSREGTDSYEQYF.

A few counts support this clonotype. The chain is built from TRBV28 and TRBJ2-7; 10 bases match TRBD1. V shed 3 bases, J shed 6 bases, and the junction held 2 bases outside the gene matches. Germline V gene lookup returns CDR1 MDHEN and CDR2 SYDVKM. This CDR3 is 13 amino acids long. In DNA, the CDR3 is TGTGCCAGCAGTTTGGACAGGGGGGTCGAGCAGTACTTC. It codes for CASSLDRGVEQYF.

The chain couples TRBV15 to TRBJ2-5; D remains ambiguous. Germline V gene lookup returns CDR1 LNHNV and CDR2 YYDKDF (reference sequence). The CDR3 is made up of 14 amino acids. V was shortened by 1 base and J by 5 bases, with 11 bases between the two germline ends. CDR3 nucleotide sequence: TGTGCCACCAGCAGAGGATCATTCGCTGAGACCCAGTACTTC. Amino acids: CATSRGSFAETQYF.

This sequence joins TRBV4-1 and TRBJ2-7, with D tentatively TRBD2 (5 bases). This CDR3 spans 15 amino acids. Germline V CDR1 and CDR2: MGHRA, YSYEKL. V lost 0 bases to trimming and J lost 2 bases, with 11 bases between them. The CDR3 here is CASSQEPVRAYEQYF. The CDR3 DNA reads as TGCGCCAGCAGCCAAGAACCAGTGAGGGCCTACGAGCAGTACTTC.

The CDR3 nucleotides read TGCGCCAGCAGCCAAGATAAGACAGGCAGCACAGATACGCAGTATTTT. Amino acids: CASSQDKTGSTDTQYF. The chain joins TRBV4-1 to TRBJ2-3; D might be TRBD1 (6 bases). The germline V gene encodes CDR1 MGHRA and CDR2 YSYEKL. The CDR3 loop spans 16 amino acids. V dropped 0 bases and J dropped 0 bases, with 10 bases sitting between them.

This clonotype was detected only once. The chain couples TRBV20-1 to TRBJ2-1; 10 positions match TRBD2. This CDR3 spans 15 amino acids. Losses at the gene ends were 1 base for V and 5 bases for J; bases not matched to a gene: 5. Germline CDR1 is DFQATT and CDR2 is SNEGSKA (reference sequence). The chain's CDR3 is CSARVPLAGNNEQFF. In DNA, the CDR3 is TGCAGTGCTAGAGTCCCACTAGCGGGGAACAATGAGCAGTTCTTC.

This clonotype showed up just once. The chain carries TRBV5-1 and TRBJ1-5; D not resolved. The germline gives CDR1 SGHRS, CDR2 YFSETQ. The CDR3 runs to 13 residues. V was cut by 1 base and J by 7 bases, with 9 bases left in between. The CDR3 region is CASSLWPKQPQHF. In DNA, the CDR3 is TGCGCCAGCAGCTTGTGGCCAAAACAGCCCCAGCATTTT.

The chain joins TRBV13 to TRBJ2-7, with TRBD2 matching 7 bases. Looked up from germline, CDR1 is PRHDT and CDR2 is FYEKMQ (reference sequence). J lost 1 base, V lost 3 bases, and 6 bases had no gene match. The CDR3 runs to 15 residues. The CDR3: CASSFSSGKSYEQYF. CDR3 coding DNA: TGTGCCAGCAGCTTTTCTAGCGGAAAGTCCTACGAGCAGTACTTC.

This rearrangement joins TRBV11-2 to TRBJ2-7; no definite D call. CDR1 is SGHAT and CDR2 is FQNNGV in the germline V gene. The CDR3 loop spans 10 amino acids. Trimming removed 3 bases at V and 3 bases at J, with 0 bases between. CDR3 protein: CASSFYEQYF. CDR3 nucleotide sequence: TGTGCCAGCAGCTTCTACGAGCAGTACTTC.

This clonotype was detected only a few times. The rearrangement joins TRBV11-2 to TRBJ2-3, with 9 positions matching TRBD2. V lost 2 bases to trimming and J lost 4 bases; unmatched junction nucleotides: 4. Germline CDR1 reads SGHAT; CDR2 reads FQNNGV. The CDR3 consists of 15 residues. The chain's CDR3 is CASSLRAGGSDTQYF. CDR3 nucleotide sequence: TGTGCCAGCAGCTTAAGAGCGGGAGGATCAGATACGCAGTATTTT. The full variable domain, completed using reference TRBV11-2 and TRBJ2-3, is EAGVAQSPRYKIIEKRQSVAFWCNPISGHATLYWYQQILGQGPKLLIQFQNNGVVDDSQLPKDRFSAERLKGVDSTLKIQPAKLEDSAVYLCASSLRAGGSDTQYFGPGTRLTVL.

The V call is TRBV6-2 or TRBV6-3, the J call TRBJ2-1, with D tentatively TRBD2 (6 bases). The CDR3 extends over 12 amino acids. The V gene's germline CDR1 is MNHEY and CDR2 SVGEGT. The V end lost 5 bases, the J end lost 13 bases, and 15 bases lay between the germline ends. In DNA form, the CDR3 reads TGTGCCAGCAGTAAAAGCGGGCGCGTACAGTTCTTC. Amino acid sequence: CASSKSGRVQFF.

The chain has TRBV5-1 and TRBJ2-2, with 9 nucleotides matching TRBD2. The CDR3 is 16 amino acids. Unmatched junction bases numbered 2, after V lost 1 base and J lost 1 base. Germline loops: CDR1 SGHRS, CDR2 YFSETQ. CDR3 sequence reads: CASSLSSGGNTGELFF. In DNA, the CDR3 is TGCGCCAGCAGCTTGAGTAGCGGGGGGAACACCGGGGAGCTGTTTTTT. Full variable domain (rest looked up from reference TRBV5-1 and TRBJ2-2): KAGVTQTPRYLIKTRGQQVTLSCSPISGHRSVSWYQQTPGQGLQFLFEYFSETQRNKGNFPGRFSGRQFSNSRSEMNVSTLELGDSALYLCASSLSSGGNTGELFFGEGSRLTVL.

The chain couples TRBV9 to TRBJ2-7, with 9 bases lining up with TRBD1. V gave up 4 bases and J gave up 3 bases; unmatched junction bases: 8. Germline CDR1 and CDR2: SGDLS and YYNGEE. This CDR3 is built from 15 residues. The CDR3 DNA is TGTGCCAGCAGCCCTCCTAACAGGGGGCACTACGAGCAGTACTTC. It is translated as CASSPPNRGHYEQYF.

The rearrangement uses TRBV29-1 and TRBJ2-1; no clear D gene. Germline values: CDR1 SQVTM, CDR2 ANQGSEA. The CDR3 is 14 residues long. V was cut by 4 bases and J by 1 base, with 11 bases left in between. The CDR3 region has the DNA TGCAGCGTTGCCAGACTGTTATCCTACAATGAGCAGTTCTTC. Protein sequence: CSVARLLSYNEQFF.

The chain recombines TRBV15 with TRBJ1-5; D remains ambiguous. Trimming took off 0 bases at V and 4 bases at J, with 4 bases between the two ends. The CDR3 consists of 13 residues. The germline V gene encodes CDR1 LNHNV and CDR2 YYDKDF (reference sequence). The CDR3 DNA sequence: TGTGCCACCAGCAGAGATCCAAATCAGCCCCAGCATTTT. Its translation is CATSRDPNQPQHF.

The CDR3 region is CASSPKKTANTEAFF. CDR3 nucleotide sequence: TGTGCCAGCAGCCCAAAAAAGACAGCGAACACTGAAGCTTTCTTT. V usage is TRBV7-3 and J usage is TRBJ1-1, with a weak D call TRBD1 (5 bases). Germline V lookup: CDR1 SGHTA, CDR2 FQGTGA. This CDR3 is 15 amino acids long. Between the trimmed V and J ends, which lost 5 bases and 1 base, there was a span of 14 bases.

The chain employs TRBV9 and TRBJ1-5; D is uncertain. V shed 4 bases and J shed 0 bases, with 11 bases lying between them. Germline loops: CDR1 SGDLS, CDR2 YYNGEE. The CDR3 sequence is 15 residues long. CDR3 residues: CASSPGESSNQPQHF. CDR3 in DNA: TGTGCCAGCAGCCCCGGGGAGAGTAGCAATCAGCCCCAGCATTTT.

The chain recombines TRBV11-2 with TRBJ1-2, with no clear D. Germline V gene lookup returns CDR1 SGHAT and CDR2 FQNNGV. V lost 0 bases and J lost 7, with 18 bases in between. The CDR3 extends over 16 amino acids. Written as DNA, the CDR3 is TGTGCCAGCAGCTTAGAGGGAGGGTGGGAGCGAGGTGGCTACACCTTC. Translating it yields CASSLEGGWERGGYTF.

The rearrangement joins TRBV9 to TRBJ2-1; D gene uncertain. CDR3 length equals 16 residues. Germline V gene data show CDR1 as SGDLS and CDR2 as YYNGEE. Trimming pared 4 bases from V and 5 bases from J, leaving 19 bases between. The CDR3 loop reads CASSPERPKPNNEQFF. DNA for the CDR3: TGTGCCAGCAGCCCAGAGAGGCCTAAACCCAACAATGAGCAGTTCTTC.

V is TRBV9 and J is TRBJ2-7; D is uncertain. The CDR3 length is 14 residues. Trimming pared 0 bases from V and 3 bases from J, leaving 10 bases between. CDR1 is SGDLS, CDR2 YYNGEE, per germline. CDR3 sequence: CASSVGTSDYEQYF. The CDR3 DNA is TGTGCCAGCAGCGTAGGTACCAGCGACTACGAGCAGTACTTC. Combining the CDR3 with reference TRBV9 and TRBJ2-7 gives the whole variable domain DSGVTQTPKHLITATGQRVTLRCSPRSGDLSVYWYQQSLDQGLQFLIQYYNGEERAKGNILERFSAQQFPDLHSELNLSSLELGDSALYFCASSVGTSDYEQYFGPGTRLTVT.

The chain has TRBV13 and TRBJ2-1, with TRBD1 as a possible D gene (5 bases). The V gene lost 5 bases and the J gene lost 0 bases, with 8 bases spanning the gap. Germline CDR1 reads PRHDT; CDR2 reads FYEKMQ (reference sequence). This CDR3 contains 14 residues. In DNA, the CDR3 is TGTGCCAGCAGCCAGACAGACTCCTACAATGAGCAGTTCTTC. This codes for CASSQTDSYNEQFF.

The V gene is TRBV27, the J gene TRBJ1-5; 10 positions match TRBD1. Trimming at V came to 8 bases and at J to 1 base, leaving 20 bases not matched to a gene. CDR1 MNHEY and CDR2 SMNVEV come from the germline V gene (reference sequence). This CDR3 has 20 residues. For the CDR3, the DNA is TGTGCCAGCGCCATTACCGGGACAGGGGCGCGTTTTTGGAGCAATCAGCCCCAGCATTTT. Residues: CASAITGTGARFWSNQPQHF.

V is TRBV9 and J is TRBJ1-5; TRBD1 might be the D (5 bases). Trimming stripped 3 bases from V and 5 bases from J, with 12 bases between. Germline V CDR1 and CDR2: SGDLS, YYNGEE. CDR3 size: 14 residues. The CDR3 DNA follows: TGTGCCAGCAGCGGCCGGGGGACCCATCAGCCCCAGCATTTT. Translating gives CASSGRGTHQPQHF.

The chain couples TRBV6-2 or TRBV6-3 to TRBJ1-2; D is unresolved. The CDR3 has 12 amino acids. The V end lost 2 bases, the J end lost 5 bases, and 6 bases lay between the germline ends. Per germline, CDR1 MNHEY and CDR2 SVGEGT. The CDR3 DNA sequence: TGTGCCAGCAGTTACCCCGAATATGGCTACACCTTC. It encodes CASSYPEYGYTF.

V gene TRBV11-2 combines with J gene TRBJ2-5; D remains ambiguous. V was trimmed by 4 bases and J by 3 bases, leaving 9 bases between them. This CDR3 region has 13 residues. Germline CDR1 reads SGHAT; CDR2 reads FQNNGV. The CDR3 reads CASSYGREETQYF. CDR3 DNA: TGTGCCAGCAGCTACGGGCGTGAAGAGACCCAGTACTTC.

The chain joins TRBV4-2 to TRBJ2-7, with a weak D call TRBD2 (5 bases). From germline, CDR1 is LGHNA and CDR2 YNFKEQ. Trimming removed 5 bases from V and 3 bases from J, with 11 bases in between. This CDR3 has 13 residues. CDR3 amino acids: CASSEAAHYEQYF. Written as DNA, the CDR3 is TGTGCCAGCAGCGAAGCGGCCCACTACGAGCAGTACTTC.

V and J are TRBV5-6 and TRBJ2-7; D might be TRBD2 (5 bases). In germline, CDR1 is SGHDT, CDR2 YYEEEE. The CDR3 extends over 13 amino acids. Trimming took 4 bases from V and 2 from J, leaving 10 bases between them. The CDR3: CASSVSDPYEQYF. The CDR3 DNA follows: TGTGCCAGCAGCGTTAGCGACCCCTACGAGCAGTACTTC.

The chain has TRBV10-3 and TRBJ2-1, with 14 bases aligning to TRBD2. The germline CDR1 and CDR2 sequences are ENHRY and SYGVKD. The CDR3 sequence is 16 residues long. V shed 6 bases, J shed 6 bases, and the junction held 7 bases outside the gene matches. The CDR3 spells CAISDTGLAGVNEQFF. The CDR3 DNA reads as TGTGCCATCAGCGACACGGGACTAGCGGGAGTCAATGAGCAGTTCTTC.